This TCR beta chain was captured by sequencing in a study of beta chain features in type 1 diabetes. Germline V gives CDR1 MDHEN, CDR2 SYDVKM. This CDR3 has 12 residues. V was cut by 3 bases and J by 6 bases, with 8 bases left in between. CD4+ naive, central memory, regulatory and stem cell-like memory cells were sorted via CD45RO/CCR7/CD25/CD127/CD95/CD27. A word on this clone: Its target is not known.

Of the isolated RNA, all was reverse transcribed, and so the sequenced material was expressed TCRB transcripts. Here immunoSEQ multiplex PCR was the method, and the copy in TCRdb shows in-frame clones only, minus some. The sample has 150,000 to 200,000 clones, 63% seen once. Overall study findings and caveats: A closer apparent resemblance between naive, central memory and Treg TCRB repertoires was seen in patients than in healthy donors. HLA effects on TCRB rearrangement stayed unresolved here. For Type 1 diabetes patients, all four CD4+ subsets carried TCRB CDR3s that were moderately but significantly shorter.

The chain links TRBV28 to TRBJ2-5; D is unclear. The source material was naive CD4+ T cells from blood. The TCR sequence derives from a man aged 30 to 39 with type 1 diabetes. For the CDR3, the DNA is TGTGCCAGCAGTTTGCGCGAGCAGACCCAGTACTTC. Protein: CASSLREQTQYF.